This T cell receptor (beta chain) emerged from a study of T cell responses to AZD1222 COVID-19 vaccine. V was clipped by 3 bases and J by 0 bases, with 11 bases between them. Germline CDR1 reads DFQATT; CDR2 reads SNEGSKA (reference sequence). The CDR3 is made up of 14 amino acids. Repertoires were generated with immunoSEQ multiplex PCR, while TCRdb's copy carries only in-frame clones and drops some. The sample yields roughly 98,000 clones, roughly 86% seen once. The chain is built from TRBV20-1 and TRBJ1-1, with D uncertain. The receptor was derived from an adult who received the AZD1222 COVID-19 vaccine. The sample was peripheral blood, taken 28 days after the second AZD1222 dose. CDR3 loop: CSASFGGMNTEAFF. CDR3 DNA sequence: TGCAGTGCTAGTTTCGGAGGGATGAACACTGAAGCTTTCTTT.